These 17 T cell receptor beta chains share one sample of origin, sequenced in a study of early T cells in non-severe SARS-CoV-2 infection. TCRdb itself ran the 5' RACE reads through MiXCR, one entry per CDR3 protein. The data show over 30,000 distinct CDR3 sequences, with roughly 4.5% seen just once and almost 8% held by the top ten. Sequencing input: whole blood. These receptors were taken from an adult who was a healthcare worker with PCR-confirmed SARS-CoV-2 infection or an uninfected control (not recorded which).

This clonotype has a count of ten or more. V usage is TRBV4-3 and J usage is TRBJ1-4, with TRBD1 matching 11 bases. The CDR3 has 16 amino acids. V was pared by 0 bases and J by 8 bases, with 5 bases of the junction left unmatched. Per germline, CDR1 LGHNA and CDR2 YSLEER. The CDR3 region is CASSQDGTGGDEKLFF. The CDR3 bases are TGCGCCAGCAGCCAAGATGGGACAGGGGGTGACGAAAAACTGTTTTTT.

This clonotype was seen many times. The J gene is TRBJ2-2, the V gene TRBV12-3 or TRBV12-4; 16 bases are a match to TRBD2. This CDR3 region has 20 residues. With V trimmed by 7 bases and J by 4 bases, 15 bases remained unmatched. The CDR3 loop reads CASTPLLGTSGGASTGELFF. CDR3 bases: TGTGCCAGCACCCCCTTGCTCGGGACTAGCGGGGGGGCGTCCACCGGGGAGCTGTTTTTT.

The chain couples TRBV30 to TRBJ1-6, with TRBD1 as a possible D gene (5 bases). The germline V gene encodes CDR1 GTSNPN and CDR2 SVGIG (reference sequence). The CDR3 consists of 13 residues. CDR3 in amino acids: CAHRSSYNSPLHF. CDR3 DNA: TGTGCTCACAGGAGCTCCTATAATTCACCCCTCCACTTT.

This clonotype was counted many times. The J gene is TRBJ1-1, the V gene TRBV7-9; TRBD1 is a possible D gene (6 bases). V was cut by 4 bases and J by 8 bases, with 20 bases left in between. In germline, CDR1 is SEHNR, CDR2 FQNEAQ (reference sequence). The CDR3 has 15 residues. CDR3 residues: CASSSEGHADREAFF. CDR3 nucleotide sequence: TGTGCCAGCAGCTCAGAGGGACACGCAGACCGGGAAGCTTTCTTT.

The CDR3 DNA is TGTGCCAGCAGCCAAGATTTGGGGGTCACTGAAGCTTTCTTT. Translating gives CASSQDLGVTEAFF. The chain combines TRBV4-2 with TRBJ1-1, with TRBD1 as a possible D gene (5 bases). CDR1 and CDR2 from the germline V gene are LGHNA and YNFKEQ. Between the trimmed V and J ends, which lost 0 bases and 4 bases, there was a span of 9 bases. The CDR3 runs to 14 residues.

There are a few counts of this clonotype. CDR3 sequence reads: CASSLAASGGISTDTQYF. The CDR3, as DNA: TGTGCCAGCAGCTTAGCCGCTAGCGGGGGGATAAGCACAGATACGCAGTATTTT. The V gene is TRBV7-2, the J gene TRBJ2-3; 11 bases are a match to TRBD2. The CDR3 is made up of 18 amino acids. With V trimmed by 0 bases and J by 0 bases, 5 bases remained unmatched. The germline CDR1 and CDR2 sequences are SGHTA and FQGNSA. Filled out from reference TRBV7-2 and TRBJ2-3, the complete variable domain reads GAGVSQSPSNKVTEKGKDVELRCDPISGHTALYWYRQSLGQGLEFLIYFQGNSAPDKSGLPSDRFSAERTGGSVSTLTIQRTQQEDSAVYLCASSLAASGGISTDTQYFGPGTRLTVL.

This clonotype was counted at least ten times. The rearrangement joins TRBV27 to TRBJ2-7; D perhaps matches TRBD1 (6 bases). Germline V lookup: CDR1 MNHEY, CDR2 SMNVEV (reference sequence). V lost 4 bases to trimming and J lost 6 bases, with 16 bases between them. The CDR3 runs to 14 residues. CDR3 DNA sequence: TGTGCCAGCAGTTCAACACAGGGAAGTAGCGAGCAGTACTTC. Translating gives CASSSTQGSSEQYF.

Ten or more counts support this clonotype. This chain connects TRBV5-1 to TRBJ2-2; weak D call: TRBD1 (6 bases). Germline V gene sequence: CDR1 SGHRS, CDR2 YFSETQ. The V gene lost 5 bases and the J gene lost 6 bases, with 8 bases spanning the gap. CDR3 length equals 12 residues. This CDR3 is CASSRGSGELFF. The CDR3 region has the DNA TGCGCCAGCAGTAGGGGGTCCGGGGAGCTGTTTTTT.

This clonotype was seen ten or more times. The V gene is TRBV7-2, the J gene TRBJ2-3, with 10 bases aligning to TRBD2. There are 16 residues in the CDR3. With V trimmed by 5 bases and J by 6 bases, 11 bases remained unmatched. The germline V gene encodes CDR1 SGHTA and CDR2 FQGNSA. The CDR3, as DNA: TGTGCCAGCAGCCCATTGAGCGGGGGGGCCAGTGATACGCAGTATTTT. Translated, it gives CASSPLSGGASDTQYF.

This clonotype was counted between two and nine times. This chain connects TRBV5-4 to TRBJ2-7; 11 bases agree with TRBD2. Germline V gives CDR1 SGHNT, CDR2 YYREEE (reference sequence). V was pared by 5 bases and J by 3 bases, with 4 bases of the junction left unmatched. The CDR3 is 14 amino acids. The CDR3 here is CASSSGLADYEQYF. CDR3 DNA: TGTGCCAGCAGTTCGGGACTAGCGGACTACGAGCAGTACTTC. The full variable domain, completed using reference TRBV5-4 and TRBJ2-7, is ETGVTQSPTHLIKTRGQQVTLRCSSQSGHNTVSWYQQALGQGPQFIFQYYREEENGRGNFPPRFSGLQFPNYSSELNVNALELDDSALYLCASSSGLADYEQYFGPGTRLTVT.

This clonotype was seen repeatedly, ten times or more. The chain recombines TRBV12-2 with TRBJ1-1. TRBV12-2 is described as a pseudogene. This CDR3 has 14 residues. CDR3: CASRLSKMNTEAFF. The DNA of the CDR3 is TGTGCAAGTCGCTTAAGTAAGATGAACACTGAAGCTTTCTTT.

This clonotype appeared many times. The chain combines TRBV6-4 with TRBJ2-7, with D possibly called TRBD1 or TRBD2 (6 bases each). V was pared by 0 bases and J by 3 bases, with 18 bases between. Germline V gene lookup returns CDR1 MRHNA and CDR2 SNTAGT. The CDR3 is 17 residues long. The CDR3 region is CASSDSSYGGVSYEQYF. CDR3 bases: TGTGCCAGCAGTGACTCGAGTTACGGGGGCGTGAGCTACGAGCAGTACTTC.

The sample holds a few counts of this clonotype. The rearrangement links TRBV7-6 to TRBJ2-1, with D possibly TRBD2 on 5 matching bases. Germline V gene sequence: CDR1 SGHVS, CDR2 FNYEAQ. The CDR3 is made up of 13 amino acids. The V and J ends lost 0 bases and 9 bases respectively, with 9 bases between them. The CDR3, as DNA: TGTGCCAGCAGCTTAGCTTTAGGGAGTGAGCAGTTCTTC. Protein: CASSLALGSEQFF.

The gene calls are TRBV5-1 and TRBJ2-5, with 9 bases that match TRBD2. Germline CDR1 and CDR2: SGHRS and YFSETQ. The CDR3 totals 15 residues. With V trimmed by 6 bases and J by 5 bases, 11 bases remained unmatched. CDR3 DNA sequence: TGCGCCAGCACCCTTCGCGGGGGGGCCGAGGAGACCCAGTACTTC. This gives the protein CASTLRGGAEETQYF.

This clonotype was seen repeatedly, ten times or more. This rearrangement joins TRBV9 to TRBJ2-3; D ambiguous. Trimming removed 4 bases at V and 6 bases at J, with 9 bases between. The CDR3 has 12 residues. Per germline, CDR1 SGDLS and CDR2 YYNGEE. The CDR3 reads CASSPGADTQYF. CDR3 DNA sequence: TGTGCCAGCAGCCCGGGCGCGGATACGCAGTATTTT.

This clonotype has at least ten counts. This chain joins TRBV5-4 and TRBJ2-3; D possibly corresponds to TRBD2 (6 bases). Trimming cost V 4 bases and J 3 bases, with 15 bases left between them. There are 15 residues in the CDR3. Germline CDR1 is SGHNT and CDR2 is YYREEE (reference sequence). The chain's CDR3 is CASSPGGPDTDTQYF. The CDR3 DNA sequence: TGTGCCAGCAGCCCCGGAGGGCCGGATACAGATACGCAGTATTTT.

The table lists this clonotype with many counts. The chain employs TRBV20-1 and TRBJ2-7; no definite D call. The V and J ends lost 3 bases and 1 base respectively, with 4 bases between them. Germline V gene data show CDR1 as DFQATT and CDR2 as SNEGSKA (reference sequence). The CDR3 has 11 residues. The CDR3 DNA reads TGCAGTGCTAGTGAGTCCTACGAGCAGTACTTC. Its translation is CSASESYEQYF.